This is a list of T cell receptor beta chains from one sample in a study of blood T cells in healthy people across ages. Via MiXCR, TCRdb re-called the 5' RACE reads, giving one row per CDR3 protein. The table has about 650,000 distinct CDR3 sequences, around 52% seen once; the top ten hold 13%. The sample comprised blood. The source of these receptors is a woman over 75 in good health. CDR3s include the opening cysteine and the closing phenylalanine or tryptophan. The order of the fields is D gene, clone size, J gene, V gene, CDR3 protein, CDR3 DNA. The D gene is left open where the match is weak. Clone size is shown for a subset of rows, as once, few, many or a class of expanded clone.

>TRBD1|once|TRBJ1-3|TRBV28
CASLTGGGGNTIYF
TGTGCCAGCCTGACAGGGGGTGGTGGAAACACCATATATTTT
>.|.|TRBJ2-3|TRBV9
CASSVASDTQYF
TGTGCCAGCAGCGTAGCTTCTGATACGCAGTATTTT
>.|few|TRBJ2-2|TRBV7-2
CASTPGLNTGELFF
TGTGCCAGCACCCCGGGACTTAACACCGGGGAGCTGTTTTTT
>TRBD2|.|TRBJ2-1|TRBV7-9
CASSLSGHGGEQFF
TGTGCCAGCAGCCTTAGCGGGCATGGAGGTGAGCAGTTCTTC
>.|few|TRBJ1-1|TRBV5-1
CASSQTGHWDTEAFF
TGCGCCAGCAGCCAGACGGGACACTGGGACACTGAAGCTTTCTTT
>.|many|TRBJ1-1|TRBV7-2
CASSSGTTNTEAFF
TGTGCCAGCAGCTCCGGGACAACGAACACTGAAGCTTTCTTT
>.|.|TRBJ2-1|TRBV27
CASSLSEPSGNEQFF
TGTGCCAGCAGTTTATCGGAGCCTTCGGGCAATGAGCAGTTCTTC
>.|.|TRBJ1-1|TRBV5-1
CASSFSGMNTEAFF
TGCGCCAGCAGCTTCTCGGGGATGAACACTGAAGCTTTCTTT
>TRBD2|few|TRBJ2-7|TRBV20-1
CSASNVAGGTYEQYF
TGCAGTGCTAGTAACGTGGCGGGAGGAACCTACGAGCAGTACTTC
>.|.|TRBJ1-6|TRBV3-1
CASSPDKGYSPLHF
TGTGCCAGCAGCCCGGACAAGGGGTACTCACCCCTCCACTTT
>TRBD2|many|TRBJ2-1|TRBV20-1
CSASASGSLYNEQFF
TGCAGTGCTAGCGCTAGCGGGAGCCTTTACAATGAGCAGTTCTTC
>TRBD1|few|TRBJ1-1|TRBV12-3/TRBV12-4
CASRPRQGNEAFF
TGTGCCAGCAGACCCAGACAGGGTAATGAAGCTTTCTTT
>TRBD1|many|TRBJ2-3|TRBV29-1
CSADRGTDTQYF
TGCAGCGCAGACAGGGGCACAGATACGCAGTATTTT
>.|.|TRBJ1-2|TRBV28
CASSLAGTIYGYTF
TGTGCCAGCAGTTTAGCTGGGACAATCTATGGCTACACCTTC
>.|.|TRBJ2-5|TRBV29-1
CSVGTRGGSYNEQYF
TGCAGCGTTGGTACCAGGGGGGGCTCCTACAATGAGCAGTACTTC
>TRBD1|once|TRBJ2-5|TRBV4-1
CASSQTGQQETQYF
TGCGCAAGCAGCCAGACGGGACAGCAAGAGACCCAGTACTTC
>.|.|TRBJ2-1|TRBV6-6
CASSPGGVEQFF
TGTGCCAGCAGTCCCGGAGGAGTTGAGCAGTTCTTC
>.|.|TRBJ2-1|TRBV29-1
CSVAEGSYNEQFF
TGCAGCGTCGCCGAGGGTTCCTACAATGAGCAGTTCTTC
>.|.|TRBJ1-1|TRBV2
CAAELGLGHTEAFF
TGTGCCGCCGAGTTAGGGTTAGGGCACACTGAAGCTTTCTTT
>.|.|TRBJ2-1|TRBV20-1
CSANTVREQFF
TGCAGTGCAAATACGGTTCGTGAGCAGTTCTTC
>.|.|TRBJ1-5|TRBV28
CASSLHNSNQPQHF
TGTGCCAGCAGTTTGCACAATAGCAATCAGCCCCAGCATTTT
>.|.|TRBJ1-5|TRBV12-3/TRBV12-4
CASSYLQGNQPQHF
TGTGCCAGCAGCTATCTACAGGGCAATCAGCCCCAGCATTTT
>.|many|TRBJ2-1|TRBV6-6
CASSALAPTYNEQFF
TGTGCCAGCAGCGCTCTAGCGCCTACCTACAATGAGCAGTTCTTC
>.|.|TRBJ2-7|TRBV21-1
CASSLPDRGPGEQYF
TGTGCCAGCAGCCTTCCGGACAGGGGGCCGGGCGAGCAGTACTTC
>.|.|TRBJ1-6|TRBV11-2
CASSLNLDYNSPLHF
TGTGCCAGCAGCTTAAATTTGGATTATAATTCACCCCTCCACTTT
>TRBD1|.|TRBJ2-5|TRBV5-1
CASSPRDRRRETQYF
TGCGCCAGCAGCCCAAGGGACAGGAGAAGGGAGACCCAGTACTTC
>TRBD1|once|TRBJ2-2|TRBV5-1
CASSTQGPSGGELFF
TGCGCCAGCAGCACACAGGGGCCGTCGGGCGGGGAGCTGTTTTTT
>.|many|TRBJ2-7|TRBV5-6
CARIPPSDYYEQYF
TGTGCCAGAATCCCCCCCAGCGACTACTACGAGCAGTACTTC
>TRBD2|few|TRBJ2-1|TRBV5-1
CASSLTSGGAYNEQFF
TGCGCCAGCAGCTTGACGAGCGGGGGGGCCTACAATGAGCAGTTCTTC
>.|.|TRBJ2-1|TRBV20-1
CSAEGWSYNEQFF
TGCAGTGCCGAGGGGTGGTCCTACAATGAGCAGTTCTTC
>TRBD2|few|TRBJ2-7|TRBV6-5
CASKVAGSYEQYF
TGTGCCAGCAAAGTAGCGGGATCCTACGAGCAGTACTTC
>TRBD2|.|TRBJ2-3|TRBV6-5
CASSLLAATDTQYF
TGTGCCAGCAGTTTACTAGCGGCCACAGATACGCAGTATTTT
>.|many|TRBJ1-2|TRBV20-1
CSAQASYGYTF
TGCAGTGCACAGGCGAGCTATGGCTACACCTTC
>.|many|TRBJ1-2|TRBV20-1
CSARPGTQIKNGYTF
TGCAGTGCTAGACCCGGCACACAGATAAAAAATGGCTACACCTTC
>.|.|TRBJ2-3|TRBV12-3/TRBV12-4
CASSFILGGGSDTQYF
TGTGCCAGCAGTTTTATACTAGGAGGAGGTTCAGATACGCAGTATTTT
>TRBD1|.|TRBJ1-6|TRBV6-5
CASSYSEGAYSPLHF
TGTGCCAGCAGTTACTCGGAGGGGGCATATTCACCCCTCCACTTT